This TCR beta chain was captured in a study of cytomegalovirus exposure and HLA in healthy donors. Assay: immunoSEQ multiplex PCR; the TCRdb copy retains only in-frame clones and omits some. Of about 160,000 clones listed, about nine tenths are singletons. The germline V and J ends were trimmed by 7 bases and 2 bases, with 12 bases remaining between them. Germline-derived CDR1 and CDR2 are SGHTA and FQGNSA. The CDR3 runs 13 residues. The sample taken for sequencing was PBMCs. The rearrangement uses TRBV7-2 and TRBJ2-7; D call uncertain. The receptor was isolated from a young woman in good health and CMV-seropositive. The CDR3 sequence is CASTPRVAYEQYF. CDR3 sequence (DNA): TGTGCCAGCACCCCCCGAGTTGCCTACGAGCAGTACTTC.